This T cell receptor (beta chain) was found in a study of cytotoxic CD8 clonotypes in ibrutinib-treated CLL. TCRdb's copy holds only in-frame clones and misses some; the assay was immunoSEQ multiplex PCR. The table lists roughly 17,000 clones, approximately 60% of them singletons. The germline V gene encodes CDR1 MGHDK and CDR2 SYGVNS. Trimming removed 2 bases from V and 5 bases from J; junction bases left unmatched: 8. This CDR3 spans 15 amino acids. This chain joins TRBV25-1 and TRBJ1-2; 7 bases are a match to TRBD1. The sequenced sample was PBMCs, obtained after 12 months of ibrutinib treatment. The sequence was collected from a human donor with chronic lymphocytic leukemia. In nucleotides, the CDR3 is TGTGCCAGCAGTGAAAGTAACAGGGGTCATTATGGCTACACCTTC. Its protein product is CASSESNRGHYGYTF.